Sequencing of this T cell receptor beta chain was carried out in a study of Ad26.COV2.S vaccination and SARS-CoV-2 variants. Study-level information: The donor belonged to the COV1001 Ad26.COV2.S trial arm.

The CDR3 consists of 14 residues. Germline V gives CDR1 SEHNR, CDR2 FQNEAQ (reference sequence). V was shortened by 5 bases and J by 6 bases, with 16 bases between the two germline ends. Produced via immunoSEQ multiplex PCR; TCRdb's table is partial and in-frame only. Counted here are 350,000 to 450,000 clones, 83% occurring once; the ten biggest clones make up 7.4%. Comment on this clone: Its antigen remains unknown.

Findings and limits, study-wide: The study found higher spike-specific TCR breadth in vaccine than placebo recipients.

The treatment is: around 19 received Ad26.COV2.S at low or high dose, single or two shots; about 5 received placebo; per-sample allocation not given. Sampling occurred on day 63 after the first vaccine or placebo injection. Vaccination employed an Ad26 vector expressing the Wuhan-strain SARS-CoV-2 spike. The receptor's source is a person between 18 and 65 years old who received the Ad26.COV2.S COVID-19 vaccine or a placebo. The source was peripheral blood, collected in a trial of Ad26.COV2.S vaccine versus placebo. This chain uses TRBV7-9 with TRBJ1-1; the D gene is possibly TRBD1 (5 bases). CDR3 region: CASSRLGTASEAFF. The DNA for the CDR3 is TGTGCCAGCAGCCGCCTAGGGACGGCGTCTGAAGCTTTCTTT.